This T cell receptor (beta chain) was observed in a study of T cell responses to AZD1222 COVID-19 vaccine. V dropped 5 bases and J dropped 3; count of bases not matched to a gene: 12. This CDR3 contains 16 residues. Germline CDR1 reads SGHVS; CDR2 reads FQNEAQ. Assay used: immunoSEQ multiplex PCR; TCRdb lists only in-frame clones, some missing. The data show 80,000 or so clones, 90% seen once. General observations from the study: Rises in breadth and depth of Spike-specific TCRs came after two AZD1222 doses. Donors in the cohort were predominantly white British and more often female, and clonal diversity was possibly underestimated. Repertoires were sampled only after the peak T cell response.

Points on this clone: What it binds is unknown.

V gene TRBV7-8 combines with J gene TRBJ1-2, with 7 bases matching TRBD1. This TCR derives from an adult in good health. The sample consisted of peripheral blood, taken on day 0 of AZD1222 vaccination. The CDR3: CASSQGRRGGDYGYTF. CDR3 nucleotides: TGTGCCAGCAGCCAAGGAAGGAGAGGGGGCGACTATGGCTACACCTTC.